One and the same sample provided the 27 T cell receptor beta chains below, sequenced in a study of beta chain features in type 1 diabetes. As every portion of the isolated RNA was reverse transcribed, the sequencing read expressed TCRB transcripts. Assay used: immunoSEQ multiplex PCR; TCRdb lists only in-frame clones, some missing. The table shows approximately 330,000 clones, with about 10% occurring only once. The sample taken for sequencing was naive CD4+ T cells from blood. The receptors were gathered from a woman aged 25-40 years in good health.

The sample holds a few counts of this clone. The chain is built from TRBV28 and TRBJ2-5; D might be TRBD1 (6 bases). From germline, CDR1 is MDHEN and CDR2 SYDVKM. The CDR3 covers 11 residues. V was pared by 10 bases and J by 5 bases, with 11 bases between. The CDR3 coding sequence is TGTGCCATCCAGGGGCGTGAGACCCAGTACTTC. Its protein product is CAIQGRETQYF.

This clone was found a few times. V and J are TRBV7-3 and TRBJ2-3; 7 positions agree with TRBD2. This CDR3 is built from 15 residues. Germline loops: CDR1 SGHTA, CDR2 FQGTGA. Germline trimming cut 2 bases from V and 3 bases from J; bases unmatched to any gene: 5. CDR3 protein: CASSLQAGRTDTQYF. The CDR3, as DNA: TGTGCCAGCAGCTTACAAGCGGGAAGGACAGATACGCAGTATTTT.

The genes are TRBV21-1 and TRBJ2-7; the D segment call TRBD2 is taken from the table without a DNA check. TRBV21-1 is shown as a pseudogene. This CDR3 contains 15 residues. CDR3 bases: TGTGCCAGCAGCATCGGACTAGCGGGAGTTTACGAGCAGTACTTC. As protein: CASSIGLAGVYEQYF.

The sample holds a few counts of this clone. This rearrangement joins TRBV6-6 to TRBJ2-7, with 8 bases aligning to TRBD1. V was clipped by 5 bases and J by 0 bases; unmatched bases: 6. The CDR3 length is 15 residues. CDR1 MNHNY and CDR2 SVGAGI come from the germline V gene (reference sequence). CDR3: CASSPTGGSSYEQYF. The CDR3 DNA reads TGTGCCAGCAGTCCAACAGGGGGAAGCTCCTACGAGCAGTACTTC.

This clone was seen only a few times. The chain couples TRBV28 to TRBJ2-1; 14 bases are shared with TRBD2. J was trimmed by 4 bases and V by 4 bases; bases with no gene match: 6. Germline lookup yields CDR1 MDHEN and CDR2 SYDVKM. The CDR3 spans 17 residues. The DNA of the CDR3 is TGTGCCAGCAGTTCCGCGACTAGCGGGAGGGTTTACAATGAGCAGTTCTTC. This sequence encodes CASSSATSGRVYNEQFF.

This clone was counted between two and nine times. The rearrangement links TRBV28 to TRBJ1-5, with a possible D match to TRBD1 (5 bases). Trimming pared 2 bases from V and 5 bases from J, leaving 16 bases between. Germline-derived CDR1 and CDR2 are MDHEN and SYDVKM. CDR3 size: 16 residues. The CDR3 nucleotides are TGTGCCAGCAGTTTAGATACCAGGGAGGGGTATCAGCCCCAGCATTTT. Encoded protein: CASSLDTREGYQPQHF.

The chain has TRBV7-9 and TRBJ2-5, with 9 positions matching TRBD1. The CDR3 covers 14 residues. CDR1 is SEHNR, CDR2 FQNEAQ, per germline (reference sequence). V was pared by 4 bases and J by 6 bases, with 6 bases of the junction left unmatched. The CDR3 sequence: CASSYTGGHKTQYF. The CDR3 DNA reads TGTGCCAGCAGCTACACAGGGGGCCACAAGACCCAGTACTTC.

This clone was recorded once. V is TRBV6-1 and J is TRBJ2-5; 9 bases fit TRBD1. This CDR3 comprises 14 residues. The junction had 7 bases not matched to a gene; V was cut back by 6 bases and J by 5 bases. From germline, CDR1 is MNHNS and CDR2 SASEGT. The CDR3 spells CASSGTGSVETQYF. The CDR3 DNA reads TGTGCCAGCAGCGGGACAGGGTCGGTGGAGACCCAGTACTTC.

V is TRBV18 and J is TRBJ2-1; 9 bases fit TRBD2. Trimming took 0 bases from V and 9 from J; bases not matched to a gene: 0. The length of the CDR3 is 13 residues. Per the germline V gene, CDR1 is KGHSH and CDR2 is LQKENI. The CDR3 DNA follows: TGTGCCAGCTCACCACCGACTAGCGGTGAGCAGTTCTTC. It translates to CASSPPTSGEQFF.

The chain employs TRBV13 and TRBJ2-7, with 11 bases identical to TRBD2. Germline trimming cut 2 bases from V and 3 bases from J; bases unmatched to any gene: 12. Germline V gene lookup returns CDR1 PRHDT and CDR2 FYEKMQ (reference sequence). CDR3 size: 18 residues. The CDR3 spells CASSLSGTSGSFIYEQYF. The CDR3 nucleotides read TGTGCCAGCAGCTTATCAGGTACTAGCGGGAGCTTTATCTACGAGCAGTACTTC.

This clone has only a few counts. The V and J genes are TRBV4-1 and TRBJ2-7, with 9 bases matching TRBD2. V gave up 0 bases and J gave up 3 bases; unmatched junction bases: 6. There are 16 residues in the CDR3. CDR1 and CDR2 from the germline V gene are MGHRA and YSYEKL. The CDR3 loop is CASSQEGLAGVYEQYF. DNA for the CDR3: TGCGCCAGCAGCCAAGAGGGATTAGCGGGGGTCTACGAGCAGTACTTC.

Only a few counts were recorded for this clone. This chain links TRBV9 with TRBJ2-4; possible D gene TRBD1, 6 bases. The CDR3 covers 13 residues. The germline CDR1 and CDR2 sequences are SGDLS and YYNGEE. V lost 5 bases and J lost 9, with 15 bases in between. CDR3 DNA sequence: TGTGCCAGCAGTGGGAGTGGGGGCGGCATTCAGTACTTC. Its translation is CASSGSGGGIQYF.

The gene calls are TRBV29-1 and TRBJ2-2; D remains unclear. Germline CDR1 is SQVTM and CDR2 is ANQGSEA. Trimming cost V 7 bases and J 1 base, with 7 bases left between them. The CDR3 loop spans 12 amino acids. CDR3 bases: TGCAGCGCAACAGAGAACACCGGGGAGCTGTTTTTT. This translates into CSATENTGELFF.

CDR3 in amino acids: CASSLAPLGLASYEQYF. CDR3 nucleotide sequence: TGTGCCAGCAGCTTAGCTCCCTTGGGACTAGCGTCCTACGAGCAGTACTTC. The chain couples TRBV7-2 to TRBJ2-7, with 10 positions matching TRBD2. This CDR3 comprises 17 residues. The J segment lost 1 base and the V segment lost 0 bases, leaving 6 bases of the junction unmatched. CDR1 is SGHTA, CDR2 FQGNSA, per germline.

The rearrangement uses TRBV11-3 and TRBJ2-7; tentatively, D is TRBD1 (5 bases). Germline-derived CDR1 and CDR2 are SGHNT and YENEEA. Trimming removed 1 base at V and 1 base at J, with 5 bases between. This CDR3 has 13 residues. The chain's CDR3 is CASSLAGSYEQYF. As DNA, the CDR3 is TGTGCCAGCAGCTTAGCAGGGTCCTACGAGCAGTACTTC. The full variable domain, in which reference TRBV11-3 and TRBJ2-7 provide the parts outside the CDR3, is EAGVVQSPRYKIIEKKQPVAFWCNPISGHNTLYWYLQNLGQGPELLIRYENEEAVDDSQLPKDRFSAERLKGVDSTLKIQPAELGDSAVYLCASSLAGSYEQYFGPGTRLTVT.

J is TRBJ2-5 and V is TRBV5-1; 9 bases are shared with TRBD2. V was pared by 4 bases and J by 5 bases, with 3 bases of the junction left unmatched. This CDR3 comprises 13 residues. Germline V gene data show CDR1 as SGHRS and CDR2 as YFSETQ. The CDR3 here is CASSTGLAETQYF. CDR3 sequence (DNA): TGCGCCAGCAGCACCGGACTAGCGGAGACCCAGTACTTC.

The chain employs TRBV2 and TRBJ2-5; 7 bases agree with TRBD1. J gave up 5 bases and V 6 bases, and 0 bases lay outside the gene matches. The germline gives CDR1 SNHLY, CDR2 FYNNEI. The CDR3 runs 11 residues. CDR3 DNA: TGTGCCAGCAGCAGGGGGGAGACCCAGTACTTC. Encoded protein: CASSRGETQYF.

The V gene is TRBV7-3, the J gene TRBJ2-3, with TRBD2 matching 16 bases. Germline CDR1 and CDR2: SGHTA and FQGTGA. The junction had 3 bases not matched to a gene; V was cut back by 5 bases and J by 4 bases. The CDR3 covers 16 residues. The CDR3 loop is CASSTGTSGRADTQYF. The CDR3 coding sequence is TGTGCCAGCAGCACGGGGACTAGCGGGAGGGCAGATACGCAGTATTTT.

The chain recombines TRBV18 with TRBJ2-7, with a weak D call TRBD2 (6 bases). The CDR3 is 15 amino acids. Trimming took 6 bases from V and 5 from J, leaving 20 bases between them. Germline loops: CDR1 KGHSH, CDR2 LQKENI. The DNA of the CDR3 is TGTGCCAGCTCCCCTCCCCCCGGGAGTATCCACGAGCAGTACTTC. This translates into CASSPPPGSIHEQYF.

The chain combines TRBV18 with TRBJ2-7, with unresolved D. Germline loops: CDR1 KGHSH, CDR2 LQKENI. V shed 3 bases and J shed 7 bases, with 13 bases lying between them. The CDR3 runs 13 residues. The CDR3 sequence: CASSPGRALEQYF. Here the CDR3 DNA reads TGTGCCAGCTCACCGGGCAGAGCCCTGGAGCAGTACTTC.

This chain connects TRBV7-2 to TRBJ2-3; 7 bases are a match to TRBD1. CDR1 SGHTA and CDR2 FQGNSA come from the germline V gene. This CDR3 has 13 amino acids. V dropped 10 bases and J dropped 0; count of bases not matched to a gene: 4. The CDR3 DNA reads TGTGCCACCCGGGACAGTAGCACAGATACGCAGTATTTT. It encodes CATRDSSTDTQYF.

The genes are TRBV7-9 and TRBJ2-1; 7 nucleotides agree with TRBD2. This CDR3 spans 15 amino acids. Germline assignment: CDR1 SEHNR and CDR2 FQNEAQ (reference sequence). Unmatched junction bases numbered 8, after V lost 7 bases and J lost 2 bases. CDR3 residues: CASTARSGAYNEQFF. The DNA of the CDR3 is TGTGCCAGCACCGCACGGAGCGGGGCCTACAATGAGCAGTTCTTC.

The V gene is TRBV9, the J gene TRBJ1-2; TRBD1 agrees at 7 bases. CDR1 and CDR2 from the germline V gene are SGDLS and YYNGEE. CDR3 length: 14 amino acids. Trimming at V came to 0 bases and at J to 4 bases, leaving 3 bases not matched to a gene. CDR3 DNA: TGTGCCAGCAGCGTAGATGAGGGGGCCTATGGCTACACCTTC. This sequence encodes CASSVDEGAYGYTF. The complete variable domain, with remaining parts taken from reference TRBV9 and TRBJ1-2, reads DSGVTQTPKHLITATGQRVTLRCSPRSGDLSVYWYQQSLDQGLQFLIQYYNGEERAKGNILERFSAQQFPDLHSELNLSSLELGDSALYFCASSVDEGAYGYTFGSGTRLTVV.

This clone was detected a few times. The chain is built from TRBV6-5 and TRBJ2-1; possibly TRBD2 for D (6 bases). The CDR3 is made up of 13 amino acids. With 6 bases removed from V and 3 bases from J, the gap between germline ends came to 9 bases. CDR1 and CDR2 from the germline V gene are MNHEY and SVGAGI. The CDR3 spells CASRGDFYNEQFF. Written as DNA, the CDR3 is TGTGCCAGCAGGGGGGACTTCTACAATGAGCAGTTCTTC.

This clone has a handful of counts. The chain carries TRBV19 and TRBJ2-2; D perhaps matches TRBD2 (5 bases). The CDR3 is made up of 15 amino acids. V was clipped by 6 bases and J by 0 bases, with 11 bases between them. Germline CDR1 is LNHDA and CDR2 is SQIVND (reference sequence). The CDR3 sequence is CASRVISANTGELFF. The CDR3 coding sequence is TGTGCCAGTAGGGTTATTAGCGCGAACACCGGGGAGCTGTTTTTT.

As DNA, the CDR3 is TGTGCCAGCAGTGAATATGGTAGCGGGAGGGTTGATACGCAGTATTTT. This encodes CASSEYGSGRVDTQYF. This sequence joins TRBV25-1 and TRBJ2-3, with 11 bases matching TRBD2. CDR1 and CDR2 from the germline V gene are MGHDK and SYGVNS. This CDR3 comprises 16 residues. J gave up 6 bases and V 0 bases, and 5 bases lay outside the gene matches.

J is TRBJ2-4 and V is TRBV27, with D possibly being TRBD1 (6 bases). This CDR3 spans 19 amino acids. V was shortened by 8 bases and J by 0 bases, with 26 bases between the two germline ends. Looked up from germline, CDR1 is MNHEY and CDR2 is SMNVEV (reference sequence). The CDR3 sequence is CASGLSSYPGQGAKNIQYF. The CDR3 coding sequence is TGTGCCAGCGGACTTTCCTCTTACCCGGGACAAGGAGCCAAAAACATTCAGTACTTC.